The 20 T cell receptor beta chains below come from one sample, sequenced in a study of cytomegalovirus exposure and HLA in healthy donors. PCR amplification relied on 60 Vbeta primers (plus 13 Jbeta primers). Some clones are missing from TCRdb's copy, which holds only in-frame ones; the method was immunoSEQ multiplex PCR. The table records roughly 200,000 clones, about four fifths of them present only once. Sequenced: PBMCs. The origin of the receptors is a male donor in good health and CMV-seronegative.

A remark on this clone: A read error may produce the germline difference seen at one junction end. This CDR3 is also generated by other DNA sequences in the sample. This chain joins TRBV11-2 and TRBJ1-1; D is ambiguous. The CDR3 sequence is 16 residues long. From germline, CDR1 is SGHAT and CDR2 FQNNGV. The CDR3 sequence is CASSFFPRDMNTEAFF. DNA of the CDR3: TGTGCCAGCAGCTTCTTCCCCAGAGACATGAATACTGAAGCTTTCTTT.

This rearrangement joins TRBV13 to TRBJ1-5; D remains ambiguous. This CDR3 is 14 amino acids long. Trimming left V 3 bases short and J 3 bases short, with 9 bases between. Per germline, CDR1 PRHDT and CDR2 FYEKMQ (reference sequence). The chain's CDR3 is CASSLYGSNQPQHF. The CDR3 DNA reads TGTGCCAGCAGCTTGTACGGGTCCAATCAGCCCCAGCATTTT.

V usage is TRBV10-3 and J usage is TRBJ1-1, with 10 bases lining up with TRBD1. Germline V CDR1 and CDR2: ENHRY, SYGVKD. The CDR3 is made up of 15 amino acids. J lost 1 base, V lost 10 bases, and 9 bases had no gene match. The CDR3 is CATQTGGIGNTEAFF. Written as DNA, the CDR3 is TGTGCCACCCAGACAGGGGGCATAGGGAACACTGAAGCTTTCTTT.

The chain links TRBV4-1 to TRBJ1-5; D gene ambiguous. CDR3 length: 15 residues. CDR1 and CDR2 from the germline V gene are MGHRA and YSYEKL. Trimming took off 0 bases at V and 1 base at J, with 7 bases between the two ends. Written as DNA, the CDR3 is TGCGCCAGCAGCCAAGAAGACTACAGCAATCAGCCCCAGCATTTT. Translating gives CASSQEDYSNQPQHF.

This clone occurred once. The chain couples TRBV30 to TRBJ2-7, with TRBD2 matching 9 bases. The V gene's germline CDR1 is GTSNPN and CDR2 SVGIG (reference sequence). CDR3 size: 14 residues. Trimming took 1 base from V and 6 from J; bases not matched to a gene: 7. Here the CDR3 reads CAWSGGSGSGEQYF. The CDR3, as DNA: TGTGCCTGGAGTGGAGGTAGCGGGAGTGGCGAGCAGTACTTC.

The chain links TRBV28 to TRBJ1-5, with D unclear. The germline CDR1 and CDR2 sequences are MDHEN and SYDVKM. V was shortened by 10 bases and J by 0 bases, with 13 bases between the two germline ends. The CDR3 is made up of 14 amino acids. The CDR3 DNA reads as TGTGCCATTCAAAGAGGAAATAGCAATCAGCCCCAGCATTTT. It yields the protein CAIQRGNSNQPQHF.

The CDR3 sequence: CASSSGGYGYTF. The CDR3 DNA is TGTGCCAGCAGTTCCGGGGGCTATGGCTACACCTTC. This chain joins TRBV6-5 and TRBJ1-2; weak D call: TRBD1 (5 bases). The germline CDR1 and CDR2 sequences are MNHEY and SVGAGI. The CDR3 covers 12 residues. The V and J ends lost 4 bases and 4 bases respectively, with 7 bases between them.

This clone was detected only a few times. The chain has TRBV7-2 and TRBJ2-7; unclear D gene. Trimming stripped 1 base from V and 8 bases from J, with 6 bases between. Germline V lookup: CDR1 SGHTA, CDR2 FQGNSA. The CDR3 has 11 residues. CDR3 residues: CASSLESQQYF. CDR3 nucleotide sequence: TGTGCCAGCAGCTTAGAGAGTCAGCAGTACTTC.

V and J are TRBV7-3 and TRBJ1-5; tentatively, D is TRBD1 (6 bases). This CDR3 contains 13 residues. The germline V gene has CDR1 SGHTA and CDR2 FQGTGA. Trimming removed 4 bases from V and 11 bases from J, with 15 bases in between. The CDR3 DNA sequence: TGTGCCAGCAGCTCACAGGGAGGGGGAGCCCAGCATTTT. It specifies CASSSQGGGAQHF.

There are a few counts of this clone. The chain links TRBV30 to TRBJ1-4; 7 nucleotides match TRBD1. The J segment lost 8 bases and the V segment lost 4 bases, leaving 7 bases of the junction unmatched. The CDR3 is 13 amino acids. In germline, CDR1 is GTSNPN, CDR2 SVGIG (reference sequence). The CDR3 nucleotides read TGTGCCTGGACTGAGACAGGGACGGAAAAACTGTTTTTT. Its protein is CAWTETGTEKLFF.

This chain joins TRBV29-1 and TRBJ2-7, with 7 bases that match TRBD1. Trimming removed 6 bases from V and 4 bases from J; junction bases left unmatched: 12. The CDR3 contains 14 residues. Germline V gives CDR1 SQVTM, CDR2 ANQGSEA. The CDR3 DNA reads TGCAGCGTATTAATCCGGGACAGACGTTACGAGCAGTACTTC. Its protein is CSVLIRDRRYEQYF.

The rearrangement uses TRBV14 and TRBJ2-7; unclear D gene. Germline V lookup: CDR1 SGHDN, CDR2 FVKESK. CDR3 length: 13 residues. The ends were cut back, 4 bases at V and 6 bases at J, with 13 bases in the middle. CDR3 loop: CASSLVQRGEQYF. DNA of the CDR3: TGTGCCAGCAGCCTGGTCCAGCGCGGCGAGCAGTACTTC. The full variable domain, completed using reference TRBV14 and TRBJ2-7, is EAGVTQFPSHSVIEKGQTVTLRCDPISGHDNLYWYRRVMGKEIKFLLHFVKESKQDESGMPNNRFLAERTGGTYSTLKVQPAELEDSGVYFCASSLVQRGEQYFGPGTRLTVT.

The chain joins TRBV28 to TRBJ1-2; perhaps TRBD1 as D (5 bases). The CDR3 has 16 amino acids. The ends were cut back, 5 bases at V and 2 bases at J, with 18 bases in the middle. Germline V gene lookup returns CDR1 MDHEN and CDR2 SYDVKM. Here the CDR3 reads CASSGTRSGGNYGYTF. In DNA, the CDR3 is TGTGCCAGCAGTGGGACTAGGAGCGGCGGGAACTATGGCTACACCTTC.

The V call is TRBV27, the J call TRBJ2-5, with no clear D. The CDR3 extends over 15 amino acids. V lost 2 bases and J lost 5, with 15 bases in between. Germline assignment: CDR1 MNHEY and CDR2 SMNVEV (reference sequence). The CDR3 DNA is TGTGCCAGCAGTTTAGGCGGTACTTACGCGGAGACCCAGTACTTC. This gives the protein CASSLGGTYAETQYF.

CDR3 sequence: CATSRSLRDTQYF. The CDR3 bases are TGTGCCACCAGCAGAAGCCTACGGGATACGCAGTATTTT. V usage is TRBV15 and J usage is TRBJ2-3; D not certain. The length of the CDR3 is 13 residues. Germline CDR1 reads LNHNV; CDR2 reads YYDKDF (reference sequence). The V and J ends lost 2 bases and 6 bases respectively, with 9 bases between them. Combining the CDR3 with reference TRBV15 and TRBJ2-3 gives the whole variable domain DAMVIQNPRYQVTQFGKPVTLSCSQTLNHNVMYWYQQKSSQAPKLLFHYYDKDFNNEADTPDNFQSRRPNTSFCFLDIRSPGLGDTAMYLCATSRSLRDTQYFGPGTRLTVL.

This chain joins TRBV11-2 and TRBJ2-5; 9 bases agree with TRBD1. The CDR3 has 14 residues. V gave up 5 bases and J gave up 2 bases; unmatched junction bases: 3. Looked up from germline, CDR1 is SGHAT and CDR2 is FQNNGV. The CDR3 loop reads CASSVGTGQETQYF. DNA of the CDR3: TGTGCCAGCAGCGTCGGGACAGGGCAAGAGACCCAGTACTTC. The variable domain in full, completed from reference TRBV11-2 and TRBJ2-5, reads EAGVAQSPRYKIIEKRQSVAFWCNPISGHATLYWYQQILGQGPKLLIQFQNNGVVDDSQLPKDRFSAERLKGVDSTLKIQPAKLEDSAVYLCASSVGTGQETQYFGPGTRLLVL.

The J gene is TRBJ1-2, the V gene TRBV6-1; perhaps TRBD1 as D (5 bases). Germline V gene lookup returns CDR1 MNHNS and CDR2 SASEGT. This CDR3 comprises 15 residues. V was clipped by 6 bases and J by 7 bases, with 21 bases between them. Written as DNA, the CDR3 is TGTGCCAGCAGCTACACGACAGACCCTCTGAGTGGCTACACCTTC. Amino acids: CASSYTTDPLSGYTF.

This chain connects TRBV6-1 to TRBJ1-4; 8 bases line up with TRBD1. V shed 5 bases and J 6 bases; nucleotides not matched to a gene: 8. CDR3 length: 15 amino acids. Germline-derived CDR1 and CDR2 are MNHNS and SASEGT. This CDR3 reads CASSFASTGDEKLFF. The CDR3 DNA reads TGTGCCAGCAGTTTTGCATCGACAGGGGATGAAAAACTGTTTTTT.

The J gene is TRBJ1-2, the V gene TRBV12-5, with TRBD1 identical over 9 bases. Trimming at V came to 6 bases and at J to 5 bases, leaving 7 bases not matched to a gene. In germline, CDR1 is LGHNT, CDR2 FRNRAP. The CDR3 length is 14 residues. CDR3 sequence reads: CASGGTGGWYGYTF. The CDR3 DNA follows: TGTGCTAGTGGCGGAACAGGGGGCTGGTATGGCTACACCTTC.

This chain uses TRBV7-3 with TRBJ1-1, with TRBD1 matching over 7 bases. The CDR3 runs to 16 residues. Germline V gives CDR1 SGHTA, CDR2 FQGTGA. V lost 5 bases to trimming and J lost 6 bases; unmatched junction nucleotides: 15. In nucleotides, the CDR3 is TGTGCCAGCAGCCCCCGAGACAGGGCCCGTGGGGCTGAAGCTTTCTTT. It yields the protein CASSPRDRARGAEAFF.